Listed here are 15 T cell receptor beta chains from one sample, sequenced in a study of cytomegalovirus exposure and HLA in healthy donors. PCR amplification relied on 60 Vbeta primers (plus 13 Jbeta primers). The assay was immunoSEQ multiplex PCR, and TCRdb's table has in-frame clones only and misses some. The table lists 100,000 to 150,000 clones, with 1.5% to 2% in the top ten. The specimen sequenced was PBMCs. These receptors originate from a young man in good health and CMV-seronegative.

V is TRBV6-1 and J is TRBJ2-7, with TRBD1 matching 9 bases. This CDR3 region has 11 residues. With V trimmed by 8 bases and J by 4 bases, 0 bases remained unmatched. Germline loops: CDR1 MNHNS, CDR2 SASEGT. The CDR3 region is CASGQGYEQYF. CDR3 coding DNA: TGTGCCAGCGGACAGGGGTACGAGCAGTACTTC.

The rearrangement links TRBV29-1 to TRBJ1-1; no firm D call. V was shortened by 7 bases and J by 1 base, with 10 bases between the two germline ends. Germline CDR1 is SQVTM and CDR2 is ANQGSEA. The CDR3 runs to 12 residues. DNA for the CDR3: TGCAGCGGCCGAGGAGGGAACACTGAAGCTTTCTTT. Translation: CSGRGGNTEAFF.

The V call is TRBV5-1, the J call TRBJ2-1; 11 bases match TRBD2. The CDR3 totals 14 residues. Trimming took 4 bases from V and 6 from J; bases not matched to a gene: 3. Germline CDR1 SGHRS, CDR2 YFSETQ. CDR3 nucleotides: TGCGCCAGCAGCGCAGGGACTAGCGGCAATGAGCAGTTCTTC. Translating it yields CASSAGTSGNEQFF.

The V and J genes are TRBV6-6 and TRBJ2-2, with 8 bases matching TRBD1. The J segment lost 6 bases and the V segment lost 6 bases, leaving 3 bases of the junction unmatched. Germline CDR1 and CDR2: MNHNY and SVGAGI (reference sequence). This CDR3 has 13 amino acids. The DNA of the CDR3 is TGTGCCAGCAGAGACAGGGGCCCCGGGGAGCTGTTTTTT. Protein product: CASRDRGPGELFF.

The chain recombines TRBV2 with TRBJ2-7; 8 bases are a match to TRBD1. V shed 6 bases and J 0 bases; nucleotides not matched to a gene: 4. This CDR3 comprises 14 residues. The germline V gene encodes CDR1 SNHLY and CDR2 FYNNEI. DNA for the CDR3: TGTGCCAGCAGCTTCGGGACAGGCTCCTACGAGCAGTACTTC. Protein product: CASSFGTGSYEQYF. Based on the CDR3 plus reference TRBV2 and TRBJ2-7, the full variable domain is EPEVTQTPSHQVTQMGQEVILRCVPISNHLYFYWYRQILGQKVEFLVSFYNNEISEKSEIFDDQFSVERPDGSNFTLKIRSTKLEDSAMYFCASSFGTGSYEQYFGPGTRLTVT.

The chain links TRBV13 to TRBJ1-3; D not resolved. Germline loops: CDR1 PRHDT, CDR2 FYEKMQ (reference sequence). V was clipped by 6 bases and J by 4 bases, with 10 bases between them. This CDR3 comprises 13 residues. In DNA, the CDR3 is TGTGCCAGCAGTTCCAACATGGGAAACACCATATATTTT. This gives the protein CASSSNMGNTIYF.

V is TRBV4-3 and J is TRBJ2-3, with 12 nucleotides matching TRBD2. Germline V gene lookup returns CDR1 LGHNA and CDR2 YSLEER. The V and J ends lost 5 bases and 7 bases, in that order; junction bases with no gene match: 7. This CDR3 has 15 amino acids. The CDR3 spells CASSALAGGGNTQYF. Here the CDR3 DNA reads TGCGCCAGCAGCGCTCTAGCGGGAGGGGGGAATACGCAGTATTTT.

CDR3 in amino acids: CASRAVYGYTF. CDR3 DNA sequence: TGTGCCAGCAGGGCAGTCTATGGCTACACCTTC. V gene TRBV28 combines with J gene TRBJ1-2; D is unclear. CDR1 is MDHEN, CDR2 SYDVKM, per germline. CDR3 size: 11 residues. The V end lost 6 bases, the J end lost 4 bases, and 6 bases lay between the germline ends.

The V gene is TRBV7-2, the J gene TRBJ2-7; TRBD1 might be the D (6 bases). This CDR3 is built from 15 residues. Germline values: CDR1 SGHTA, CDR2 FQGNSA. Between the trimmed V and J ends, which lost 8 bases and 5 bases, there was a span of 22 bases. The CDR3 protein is CASGGQKGVVNEQYF. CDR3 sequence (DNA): TGTGCCAGCGGAGGACAGAAAGGGGTGGTGAACGAGCAGTACTTC.

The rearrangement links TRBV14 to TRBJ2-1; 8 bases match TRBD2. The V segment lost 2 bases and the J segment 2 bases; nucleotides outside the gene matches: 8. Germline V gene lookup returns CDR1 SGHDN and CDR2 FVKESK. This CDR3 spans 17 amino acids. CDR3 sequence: CASSQSWRGATYNEQFF. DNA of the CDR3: TGTGCCAGCAGCCAATCCTGGCGGGGGGCTACCTACAATGAGCAGTTCTTC.

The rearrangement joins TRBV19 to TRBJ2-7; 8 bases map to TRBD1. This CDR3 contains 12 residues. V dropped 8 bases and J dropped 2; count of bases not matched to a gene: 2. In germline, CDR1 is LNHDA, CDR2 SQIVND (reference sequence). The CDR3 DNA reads TGTGCCAGTGGACAGGGTCCCTACGAGCAGTACTTC. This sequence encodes CASGQGPYEQYF. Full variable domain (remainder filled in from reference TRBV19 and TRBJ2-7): DGGITQSPKYLFRKEGQNVTLSCEQNLNHDAMYWYRQDPGQGLRLIYYSQIVNDFQKGDIAEGYSVSREKKESFPLTVTSAQKNPTAFYLCASGQGPYEQYFGPGTRLTVT.

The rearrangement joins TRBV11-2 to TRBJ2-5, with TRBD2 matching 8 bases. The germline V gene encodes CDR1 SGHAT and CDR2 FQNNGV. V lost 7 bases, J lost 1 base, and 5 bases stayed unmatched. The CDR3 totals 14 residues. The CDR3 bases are TGTGCCAGCACCGTAGCGGGGCCCCAAGAGACCCAGTACTTC. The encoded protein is CASTVAGPQETQYF.

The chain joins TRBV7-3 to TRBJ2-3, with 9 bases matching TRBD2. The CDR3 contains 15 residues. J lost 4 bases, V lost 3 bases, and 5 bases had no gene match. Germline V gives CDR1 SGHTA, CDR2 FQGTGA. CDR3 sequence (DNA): TGTGCCAGCAGCTTGGCGGGGGGGCGGGCAGATACGCAGTATTTT. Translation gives CASSLAGGRADTQYF.

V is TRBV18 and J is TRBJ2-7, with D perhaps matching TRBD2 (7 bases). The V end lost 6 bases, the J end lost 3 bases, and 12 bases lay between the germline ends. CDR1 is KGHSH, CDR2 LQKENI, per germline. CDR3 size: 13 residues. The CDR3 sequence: CASSGGADYEQYF. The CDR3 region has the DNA TGTGCCAGCTCGGGGGGGGCGGACTACGAGCAGTACTTC.

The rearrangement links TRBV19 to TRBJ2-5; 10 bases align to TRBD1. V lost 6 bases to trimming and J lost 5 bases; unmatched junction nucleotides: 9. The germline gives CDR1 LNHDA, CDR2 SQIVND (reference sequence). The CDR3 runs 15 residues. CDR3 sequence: CASSPRTGGMETQYF. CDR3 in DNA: TGTGCCAGTAGCCCTAGGACAGGGGGGATGGAGACCCAGTACTTC.